Following are 8 T cell receptor beta chains from one sample sequenced in a study of cytomegalovirus exposure and HLA in healthy donors. PCR used 60 Vbeta primers and 13 Jbeta primers. The table came from immunoSEQ multiplex PCR; TCRdb's copy has only in-frame clones and leaves some out. The table lists more than 150,000 clones, about three quarters of them singletons. Sequenced sample: PBMCs. These receptors all come from a young man in good health and CMV-seronegative.

The chain combines TRBV14 with TRBJ2-5; tentatively, D is TRBD1 (6 bases). Gene TRBJ2-7 matches the end of the DNA better, so the J call may be wrong. From germline, CDR1 is SGHDN and CDR2 FVKESK. The length of the CDR3 is 15 residues. The CDR3 bases are TGTGCCAGCAGCCCCTCCCCAGGGGCCCCCTACGAGCAGTACTTC. Translating it yields CASSPSPGAPYEQYF.

This clone was seen a few times. This sequence joins TRBV4-3 and TRBJ1-6; D gene ambiguous. This CDR3 has 17 amino acids. The ends were cut back, 0 bases at V and 9 bases at J, with 18 bases in the middle. Germline V gives CDR1 LGHNA, CDR2 YSLEER. The CDR3: CASSQDWGETGSSPLHF. The CDR3 DNA sequence: TGCGCCAGCAGCCAAGATTGGGGAGAAACGGGGTCTTCACCCCTCCACTTT.

V and J are TRBV19 and TRBJ1-2, with a tentative D call TRBD1 (6 bases). The CDR3 is 14 residues long. Per germline, CDR1 LNHDA and CDR2 SQIVND (reference sequence). Trimming cost V 6 bases and J 7 bases, with 18 bases left between them. The CDR3 protein is CASRQGELRGGYTF. The CDR3 DNA follows: TGTGCCAGTAGACAGGGCGAACTCCGCGGTGGCTACACCTTC.

The chain carries TRBV18 and TRBJ1-1, with D hard to call. V lost 1 base, J lost 3 bases, and 6 bases lay in between. This CDR3 has 13 amino acids. Germline V lookup: CDR1 KGHSH, CDR2 LQKENI. The CDR3, as DNA: TGTGCCAGCTCACCACGGCCTGACACTGAAGCTTTCTTT. This sequence encodes CASSPRPDTEAFF.

The sample holds one count of this clone. This chain's CDR3 is CACITGGARPLHF. In DNA form, the CDR3 reads TGTGCCTGTATAACAGGGGGGGCTAGACCCCTCCACTTT. The chain combines TRBV30 with TRBJ1-6; 8 nucleotides align to TRBD1. The CDR3 has 13 amino acids. V gave up 6 bases and J gave up 12 bases; unmatched junction bases: 10. CDR1 is GTSNPN and CDR2 is SVGIG in the germline V gene (reference sequence).

The chain recombines TRBV15 with TRBJ2-1; tentatively, D is TRBD2 (5 bases). CDR1 is LNHNV, CDR2 YYDKDF, per germline (reference sequence). The CDR3 runs 16 residues. V was trimmed by 1 base and J by 10 bases, leaving 20 bases between them. The CDR3 loop is CATSRGTRPLLGEQFF. The CDR3 DNA sequence: TGTGCCACCAGCAGAGGCACTAGGCCCCTTTTGGGGGAGCAGTTCTTC.

This rearrangement joins TRBV27 to TRBJ2-3, with a weak D call TRBD2 (5 bases). Germline CDR1 is MNHEY and CDR2 is SMNVEV (reference sequence). V was trimmed by 7 bases and J by 2 bases, leaving 19 bases between them. The CDR3 has 16 amino acids. The CDR3 DNA reads as TGTGCCAGCACCCATCGAGGAAGCGGCCCCACAGATACGCAGTATTTT. Protein product: CASTHRGSGPTDTQYF.

The chain combines TRBV30 with TRBJ2-1, with a tentative D call TRBD2 (6 bases). V was shortened by 0 bases and J by 8 bases, with 17 bases between the two germline ends. Germline V lookup: CDR1 GTSNPN, CDR2 SVGIG (reference sequence). The CDR3 loop spans 15 amino acids. The CDR3 region has the DNA TGTGCCTGGAGTGTATGGCTAGCGTTGAGGGATGAGCAGTTCTTC. Its protein is CAWSVWLALRDEQFF.